This TCR beta chain was recovered during a study of T cell responses to AZD1222 COVID-19 vaccine (dated by TCRdb to about 2021). Context from the whole study: TCR sequencing was performed for roughly 250 trial participants, of whom some 200 were given two doses of AZD1222 and approximately 26 were given two doses of MenACWY control vaccine. Trial participants were enrolled by age into 18-55, 56-69 and 70-plus year subgroups, with roughly 160, 29 and 62 TCR-sequenced participants respectively.

The research as a whole found: Vaccine-associated CD4 TCRs spanned the whole spike protein, with dominant responses in regions 160-218 and 743-854. Conclusions about previously exposed vaccinees were limited because only six or seven AZD1222 recipients were SARS-CoV-2 seropositive at baseline. Reportedly, almost half of the unique spike-specific TCRs recognized epitopes lying outside the regions that are mutated in the B.1.351 and B.1.1.7 variants. In the small 56-69-year group, the increase in depth fell short of significance, most likely because of low power. A significant rise in spike-specific TCR breadth and depth was observed after two AZD1222 doses relative to day 0 and relative to MenACWY recipients. Most participants were white British and females outnumbered males, and the authors suggested that clonal diversity may have been underestimated. Because no day 14 peak-response samples were available, repertoires were characterized only after the peak T cell response.

Taken with the paper, the label for time point translates to: about 28 days (+/-7) after the second vaccine dose. Interpreted using the paper, the treatment or condition label stands for: meningococcal conjugate vaccine given as trial control. The vaccinee samples were drawn from two UK trials, COV001 and COV002, one of which was a single-blind randomized controlled phase 2/3 trial testing AZD1222 (ChAdOx1 nCoV-19) in healthy adults. For TCRbeta chain sequencing, PBMC samples from trial participants were taken at day 0 and at day 28 after the second dose. The CDR3 regions of human TCRbeta chains were analyzed by immunosequencing. The source study handled its data this way. TCRs in the repertoires were matched against a reference library of SARS-CoV-2-specific TCRs that had been generated with the MIRA antigen-specificity platform. Breadth meant the fraction of unique TCRs that were SARS-CoV-2-associated, whereas depth meant the fraction of total T cells that were SARS-CoV-2-associated. Each spike-specific TCR was assigned to its reactive spike region and to a CD4 or CD8 class using the MIRA data. Log10-transformed breadth and depth values were compared by one-way ANOVA with Sidak's multiple comparisons tests. TCRdb's version of the immuneACCESS table is confined to in-frame rearrangements and falls short of the full clone set. An unresolved V gene accounts for under half of the shortfall where checked; the remainder is of unknown origin. D and trimming come from the DNA, and the V and J calls and clone size come from that table. The sample table shows over 130,000 clones, and roughly 89% are seen once. The biggest ten clones account for roughly 7.1% of the sample.

Reading from cysteine to phenylalanine, the CDR3 counts 13 amino acids. Only the CDR3 DNA is retained, 39 bases long and in frame from the first base. The junction shows trimming of 1 base on V and 9 bases on J, plus 10 bases between the germline ends. CDR1 and CDR2 were assigned from the germline V gene as SGHNT and YENEEA. About this clone itself: Its antigen is currently not known. Base-call qualities are not available, and no considerably larger clone is one nucleotide away.

Specimen: peripheral blood, collected 28 days after the second dose of the MenACWY control vaccine. The receptor was isolated from an adult who received the MenACWY meningococcal vaccine as a control. The sequence is built from TRBV11-3 and TRBJ2-1; the D gene is unclear. DNA sequence: TGTGCCAGCAGCTTAGGCATGGGCGGTGAGCAGTTCTTC. Its protein product is CASSLGMGGEQFF.